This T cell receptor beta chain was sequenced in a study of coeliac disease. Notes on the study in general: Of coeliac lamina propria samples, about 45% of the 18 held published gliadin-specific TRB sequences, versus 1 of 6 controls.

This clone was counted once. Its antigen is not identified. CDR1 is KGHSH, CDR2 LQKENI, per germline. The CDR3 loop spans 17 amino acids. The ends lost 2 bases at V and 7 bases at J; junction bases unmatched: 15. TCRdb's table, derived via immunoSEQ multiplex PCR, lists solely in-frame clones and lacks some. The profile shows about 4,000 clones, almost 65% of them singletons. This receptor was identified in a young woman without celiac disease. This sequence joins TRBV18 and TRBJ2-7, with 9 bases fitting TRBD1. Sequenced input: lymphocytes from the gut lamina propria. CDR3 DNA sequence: TGTGCCAGCTCACCAGCTAGGAGCGGACAGGGGTTGGGGGAGCAGTACTTC. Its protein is CASSPARSGQGLGEQYF.